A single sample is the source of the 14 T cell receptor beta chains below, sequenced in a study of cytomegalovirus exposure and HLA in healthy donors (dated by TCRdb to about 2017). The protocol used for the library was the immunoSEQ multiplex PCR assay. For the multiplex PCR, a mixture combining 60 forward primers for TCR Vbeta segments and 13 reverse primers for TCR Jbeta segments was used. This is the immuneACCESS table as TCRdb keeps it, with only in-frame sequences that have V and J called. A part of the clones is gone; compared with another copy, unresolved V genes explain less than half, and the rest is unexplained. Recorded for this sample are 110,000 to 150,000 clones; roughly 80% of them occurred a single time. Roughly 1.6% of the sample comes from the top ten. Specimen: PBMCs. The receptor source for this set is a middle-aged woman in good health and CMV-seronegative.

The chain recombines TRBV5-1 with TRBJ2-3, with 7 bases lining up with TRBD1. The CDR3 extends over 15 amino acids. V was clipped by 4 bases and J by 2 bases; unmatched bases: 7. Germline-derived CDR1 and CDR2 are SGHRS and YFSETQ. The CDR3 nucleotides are TGCGCCAGCAGCCGGACAGGAGAAAACACAGATACGCAGTATTTT. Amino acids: CASSRTGENTDTQYF.

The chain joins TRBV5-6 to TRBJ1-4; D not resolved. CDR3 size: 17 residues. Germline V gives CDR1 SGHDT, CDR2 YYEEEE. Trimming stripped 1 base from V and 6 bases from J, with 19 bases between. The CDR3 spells CASSLLLVEDAYEKLFF. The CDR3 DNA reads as TGTGCCAGCAGCTTGCTATTAGTGGAGGACGCGTATGAAAAACTGTTTTTT.

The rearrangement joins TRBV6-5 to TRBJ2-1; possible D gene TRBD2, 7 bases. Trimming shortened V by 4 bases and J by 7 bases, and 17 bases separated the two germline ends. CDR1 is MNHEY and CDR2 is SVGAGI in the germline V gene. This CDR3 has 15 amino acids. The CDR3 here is CASSSLIGGANEQFF. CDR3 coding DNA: TGTGCCAGCAGTTCCCTTATAGGGGGGGCTAATGAGCAGTTCTTC.

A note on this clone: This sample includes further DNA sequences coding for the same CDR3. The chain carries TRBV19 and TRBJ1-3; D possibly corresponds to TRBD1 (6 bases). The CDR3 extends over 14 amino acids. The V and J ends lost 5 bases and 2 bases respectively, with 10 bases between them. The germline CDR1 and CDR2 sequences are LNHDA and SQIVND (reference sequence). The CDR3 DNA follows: TGTGCCAGTAGTGCACAGGGCACTGGAAACACCATATATTTT. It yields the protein CASSAQGTGNTIYF.

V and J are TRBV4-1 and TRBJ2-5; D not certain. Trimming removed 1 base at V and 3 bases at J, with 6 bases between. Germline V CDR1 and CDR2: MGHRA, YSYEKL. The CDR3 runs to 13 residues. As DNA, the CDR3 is TGCGCCAGCAGCCAAGCCCCCGAAGAGACCCAGTACTTC. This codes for CASSQAPEETQYF.

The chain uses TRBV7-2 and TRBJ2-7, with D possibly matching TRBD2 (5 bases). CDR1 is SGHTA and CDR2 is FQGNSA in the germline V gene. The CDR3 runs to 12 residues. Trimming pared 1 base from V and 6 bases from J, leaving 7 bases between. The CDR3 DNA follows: TGTGCCAGCAGCTTAGACAGCGGCGAGCAGTACTTC. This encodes CASSLDSGEQYF.

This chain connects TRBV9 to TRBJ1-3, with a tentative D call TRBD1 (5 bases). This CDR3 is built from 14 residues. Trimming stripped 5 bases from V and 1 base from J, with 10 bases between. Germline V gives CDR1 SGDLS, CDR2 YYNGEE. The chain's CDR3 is CASSGGGSGNTIYF. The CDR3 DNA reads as TGTGCCAGCAGTGGGGGGGGATCTGGAAACACCATATATTTT.

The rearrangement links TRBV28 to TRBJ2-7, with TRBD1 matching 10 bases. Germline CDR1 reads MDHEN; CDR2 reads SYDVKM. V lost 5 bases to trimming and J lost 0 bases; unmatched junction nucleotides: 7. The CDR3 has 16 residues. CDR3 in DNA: TGTGCCAGCAGTACTTTGGGACAGGGGAGCTCCTACGAGCAGTACTTC. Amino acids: CASSTLGQGSSYEQYF.

The CDR3, as DNA: TGTGCCAGCAGTGACCGGGACAGGGGAGCGGATACGCAGTATTTT. Translation gives CASSDRDRGADTQYF. The genes are TRBV6-1 and TRBJ2-3; 10 bases agree with TRBD1. The CDR3 is made up of 15 amino acids. The ends lost 3 bases at V and 6 bases at J; junction bases unmatched: 6. CDR1 is MNHNS and CDR2 is SASEGT in the germline V gene.

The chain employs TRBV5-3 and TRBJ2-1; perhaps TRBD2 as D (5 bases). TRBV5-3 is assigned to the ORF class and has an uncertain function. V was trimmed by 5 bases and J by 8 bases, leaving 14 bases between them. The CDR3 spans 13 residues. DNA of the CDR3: TGTGCCAGAAGGCCTTTAGAGGGCTATGAGCAGTTCTTC. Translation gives CARRPLEGYEQFF.

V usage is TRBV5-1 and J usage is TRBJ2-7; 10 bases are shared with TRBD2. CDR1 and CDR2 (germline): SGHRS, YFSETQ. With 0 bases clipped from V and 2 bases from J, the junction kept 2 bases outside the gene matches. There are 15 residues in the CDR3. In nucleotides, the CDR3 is TGCGCCAGCAGCTTGGCCCTAGCGGGAGCCTACGAGCAGTACTTC. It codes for CASSLALAGAYEQYF.

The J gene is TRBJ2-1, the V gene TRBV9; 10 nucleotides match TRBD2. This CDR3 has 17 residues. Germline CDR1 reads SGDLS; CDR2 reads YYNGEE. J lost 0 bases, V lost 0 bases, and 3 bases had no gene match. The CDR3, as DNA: TGTGCCAGCAGCGTAGGAGCGGGAGGGCCCTCCTACAATGAGCAGTTCTTC. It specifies CASSVGAGGPSYNEQFF.

In DNA, the CDR3 is TGTGCCAGCAGCCAAGGAGGGCAGCAGCAGTACTTC. Translation: CASSQGGQQQYF. The rearrangement uses TRBV14 and TRBJ2-7; a possible D gene is TRBD2 (5 bases). Germline CDR1 is SGHDN and CDR2 is FVKESK. Trimming pared 1 base from V and 8 bases from J, leaving 9 bases between. The CDR3 is made up of 12 amino acids. Looking up the rest from reference TRBV14 and TRBJ2-7 gives the full variable domain: EAGVTQFPSHSVIEKGQTVTLRCDPISGHDNLYWYRRVMGKEIKFLLHFVKESKQDESGMPNNRFLAERTGGTYSTLKVQPAELEDSGVYFCASSQGGQQQYFGPGTRLTVT.

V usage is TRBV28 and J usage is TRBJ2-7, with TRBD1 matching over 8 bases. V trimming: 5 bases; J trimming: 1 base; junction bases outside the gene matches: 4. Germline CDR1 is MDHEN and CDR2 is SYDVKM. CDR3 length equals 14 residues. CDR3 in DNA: TGTGCCAGCAGTCCCAGACAGGGGTCCTACGAGCAGTACTTC. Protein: CASSPRQGSYEQYF.